This T cell receptor (beta chain) stems from a study of blood T cell repertoires in COVID-19. Assay used: immunoSEQ multiplex PCR; TCRdb lists only in-frame clones, some missing. The sample includes 95,000 or so clones, about 84% of them seen just once. This CDR3 contains 13 residues. From germline, CDR1 is KGHSH and CDR2 LQKENI. V dropped 4 bases and J dropped 3; count of bases not matched to a gene: 2. Sequenced: peripheral blood. The V and J genes are TRBV18 and TRBJ1-1; TRBD1 matches at 7 bases. The source of this sequence is a human donor in a cohort sampled during active COVID-19. CDR3 bases: TGTGCCAGCTCACGGGACAGAGACACTGAAGCTTTCTTT. Translating gives CASSRDRDTEAFF.